Shown below are 12 T cell receptor beta chains from a single sample sequenced in a study of T cells after yellow fever vaccination. TCRdb reprocessed the 5' RACE reads via MiXCR and lists one record per CDR3 protein. This table has roughly 330,000 distinct CDR3 sequences, around 7% appearing once. Specimen: PBMCs, collected about 41 days after the first yellow fever vaccination. These receptors came from a young man who received the YFV17D yellow fever vaccine.

This clonotype was detected ten times or more. The CDR3 nucleotides are TGTGCCAGCAGCTCGGTCGCGGGGTCGGCCGGGGAGCTGTTTTTT. Amino acid sequence: CASSSVAGSAGELFF. The J gene is TRBJ2-2, the V gene TRBV7-2, with TRBD2 as a possible D gene (6 bases). V gave up 4 bases and J gave up 6 bases, with 15 bases separating them. Germline V lookup: CDR1 SGHTA, CDR2 FQGNSA. This CDR3 is 15 amino acids long.

This chain joins TRBV3-1 and TRBJ2-7; TRBD1 agrees at 10 bases. Germline V gene data show CDR1 as LGHDT and CDR2 as YNNKEL (reference sequence). This CDR3 region has 15 residues. The junction had 7 bases not matched to a gene; V was cut back by 4 bases and J by 4 bases. The chain's CDR3 is CASSPPGTGEYEQYV. As DNA, the CDR3 is TGTGCCAGCAGCCCCCCCGGGACAGGGGAGTACGAGCAGTACGTC.

This clonotype was detected ten times or more. The rearrangement uses TRBV11-2 and TRBJ2-4; TRBD1 agrees at 7 bases. V lost 7 bases and J lost 6; bases outside the gene matches: 6. The CDR3 is made up of 13 amino acids. The germline V gene has CDR1 SGHAT and CDR2 FQNNGV. The DNA for the CDR3 is TGTGCCAGCATAACAGGGGTCGTAAACATTCAGTACTTC. Translating gives CASITGVVNIQYF.

This chain uses TRBV7-2 with TRBJ2-5, with D maybe TRBD2 (6 bases). V was pared by 5 bases and J by 9 bases, with 22 bases between. The CDR3 length is 15 residues. Germline-derived CDR1 and CDR2 are SGHTA and FQGNSA. The DNA for the CDR3 is TGTGCCAGCAGCCCCGGGGCGGGATACTCGATGGCCCAGTACTTC. Translation gives CASSPGAGYSMAQYF.

Only a few counts were recorded for this clonotype. This chain links TRBV7-2 with TRBJ2-1; D perhaps matches TRBD2 (5 bases). This CDR3 spans 15 amino acids. Germline-derived CDR1 and CDR2 are SGHTA and FQGNSA. The germline V and J ends were trimmed by 2 bases and 6 bases, with 14 bases remaining between them. This chain's CDR3 is CASSLQRGMGNEQFF. In DNA form, the CDR3 reads TGTGCCAGCAGCTTACAACGGGGTATGGGCAATGAGCAGTTCTTC.

This clonotype was detected only a few times. This chain links TRBV30 with TRBJ2-5; tentatively, D is TRBD1 (5 bases). Trimming stripped 5 bases from V and 4 bases from J, with 8 bases between. The CDR3 covers 11 residues. Germline V CDR1 and CDR2: GTSNPN, SVGIG (reference sequence). CDR3 nucleotide sequence: TGTGCCTGGGGTCAGGGAGAGACCCAGTACTTC. It codes for CAWGQGETQYF. Variable domain in full (rest from reference TRBV30 and TRBJ2-5): SQTIHQWPATLVQPVGSPLSLECTVEGTSNPNLYWYRQAAGRGLQLLFYSVGIGQISSEVPQNLSASRPQDRQFILSSKKLLLSDSGFYLCAWGQGETQYFGPGTRLLVL.

Ten or more counts support this clonotype. The chain combines TRBV5-1 with TRBJ2-1; 9 bases align to TRBD2. Germline loops: CDR1 SGHRS, CDR2 YFSETQ. CDR3 size: 18 residues. J gave up 2 bases and V 3 bases, and 12 bases lay outside the gene matches. CDR3 sequence: CASSSDLAGYIPYNEQFF. For the CDR3, the DNA is TGCGCCAGCAGCTCAGATCTAGCGGGGTATATCCCCTACAATGAGCAGTTCTTC.

CDR3 region: CASSSPGQGGTGELFF. The CDR3 DNA is TGTGCCAGCAGCTCTCCGGGACAGGGGGGAACCGGGGAGCTGTTTTTT. The V gene is TRBV7-6, the J gene TRBJ2-2; 11 nucleotides match TRBD1. CDR1 is SGHVS, CDR2 FNYEAQ, per germline. This CDR3 is 16 amino acids long. J was trimmed by 5 bases and V by 4 bases; bases with no gene match: 6.

This clonotype was seen a handful of times. This chain connects TRBV19 to TRBJ1-2, with D maybe TRBD1 (5 bases). V dropped 5 bases and J dropped 5 bases, with 24 bases sitting between them. This CDR3 comprises 17 residues. The germline CDR1 and CDR2 sequences are LNHDA and SQIVND (reference sequence). The CDR3 bases are TGTGCCAGTAGTCCGATCCCCGACAGACCAAGGGCTTATGGCTACACCTTC. It encodes CASSPIPDRPRAYGYTF.

CDR3 in DNA: TGTGCCAGCAGCTCCGGACTAGCGTGGCAAGAGACCCAGTACTTC. It specifies CASSSGLAWQETQYF. The chain carries TRBV6-2 or TRBV6-3 and TRBJ2-5; 9 bases fit TRBD2. The CDR3 is made up of 15 amino acids. Germline V gene sequence: CDR1 MNHEY, CDR2 SVGEGT. Trimming removed 6 bases from V and 2 bases from J; junction bases left unmatched: 7.

For the CDR3, the DNA is TGTGCCAGCAGCTCTCGTAAGGGCTCTGGAAACACCATATATTTT. Translation gives CASSSRKGSGNTIYF. V is TRBV7-2 and J is TRBJ1-3; no definite D call. The CDR3 runs to 15 residues. The V gene lost 4 bases and the J gene lost 0 bases, with 10 bases spanning the gap. CDR1 is SGHTA, CDR2 FQGNSA, per germline.

The genes are TRBV5-1 and TRBJ2-3; TRBD2 is a possible D gene (6 bases). V was pared by 2 bases and J by 0 bases, with 16 bases between. There are 17 residues in the CDR3. The germline CDR1 and CDR2 sequences are SGHRS and YFSETQ. In nucleotides, the CDR3 is TGCGCCAGCAGCTTCCTCAACCGGGACTTTAGCACAGATACGCAGTATTTT. It encodes CASSFLNRDFSTDTQYF. The full variable domain, completed using reference TRBV5-1 and TRBJ2-3, is KAGVTQTPRYLIKTRGQQVTLSCSPISGHRSVSWYQQTPGQGLQFLFEYFSETQRNKGNFPGRFSGRQFSNSRSEMNVSTLELGDSALYLCASSFLNRDFSTDTQYFGPGTRLTVL.